This entry is about one TCR beta chain. The antigen is not known. This entry belongs to a study of cytomegalovirus exposure and HLA in healthy donors. The PCR contained 60 Vbeta and 13 Jbeta primers. The data were produced by immunoSEQ multiplex PCR, yet TCRdb's version contains in-frame clones alone and is incomplete. The data show under 130,000 clones, around 72% seen once. At sampling all donors were nominally healthy, likely with unrecorded immune exposures. Whole-study results and caveats: The authors later linked a missense DCLRE1C variant to TCR beta V- and J-gene trimming. Based on reports, TCR beta sequences accurately predicted HLA-A and HLA-B alleles for most subjects. There were several of the most significant clusters that appeared linked to common viral pathogens in a later analysis.

The specimen was PBMCs. The source of this sequence is a male donor in good health and CMV-seronegative.

The CDR3 DNA reads as TGTGCCAGCAGCTTAGAAGGGACTAGCGGGAGGGGGCAGTTCTTC. This codes for CASSLEGTSGRGQFF. The chain uses TRBV7-2 and TRBJ2-1, with 16 bases matching TRBD2. The V gene's germline CDR1 is SGHTA and CDR2 FQGNSA. The V gene end was trimmed by 1 base and the J gene end by 12 bases; junction bases not matched to a gene: 3. The CDR3 is 15 residues long. Supplemented by reference TRBV7-2 and TRBJ2-1, the full variable domain reads GAGVSQSPSNKVTEKGKDVELRCDPISGHTALYWYRQSLGQGLEFLIYFQGNSAPDKSGLPSDRFSAERTGGSVSTLTIQRTQQEDSAVYLCASSLEGTSGRGQFFGPGTRLTVL.